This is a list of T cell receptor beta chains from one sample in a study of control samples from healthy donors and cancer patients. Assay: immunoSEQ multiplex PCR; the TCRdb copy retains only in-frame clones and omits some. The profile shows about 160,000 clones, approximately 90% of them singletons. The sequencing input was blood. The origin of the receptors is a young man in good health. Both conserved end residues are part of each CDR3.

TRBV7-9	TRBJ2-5	CASSSKDHGTQYF
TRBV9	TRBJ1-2	CASSPTTGGEGGYTF
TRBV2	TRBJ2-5	CASSAGGWGETQYF
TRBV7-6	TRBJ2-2	CASSFLLSNTGELFF
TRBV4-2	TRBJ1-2	CASSQDWEALSGYTF
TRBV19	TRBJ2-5	CASSTGLAGEETQYF
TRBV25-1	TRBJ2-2	CASVSGTSGDTGELFF
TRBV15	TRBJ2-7	CATSRTVASYEQYF
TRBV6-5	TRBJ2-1	CASALGPTKFF
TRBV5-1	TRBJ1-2	CASSLVGTAIYGYTF
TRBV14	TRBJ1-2	CASSQGTTYGYTF
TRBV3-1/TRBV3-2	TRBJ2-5	CASSHRGTETQYF
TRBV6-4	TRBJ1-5	CASSEGVNQPQHF
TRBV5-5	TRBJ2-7	CASSLQGGGYEQYF
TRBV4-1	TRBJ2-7	CASSQDSRQGAMEQYF
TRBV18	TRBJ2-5	CASSTSPGQGQETQYF
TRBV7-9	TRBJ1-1	CASSLFRTRGTEAFF
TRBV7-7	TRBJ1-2	CASNRDRGNYGYTF
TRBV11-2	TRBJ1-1	CASSPVLLRNTEAFF
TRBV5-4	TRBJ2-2	CASSLAVSTGELFF
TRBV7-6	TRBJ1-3	CASSLGGQSGNTIYF
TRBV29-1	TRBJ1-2	CSVEGNPYGYTF
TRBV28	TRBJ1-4	CASSWAGRDEKLFF
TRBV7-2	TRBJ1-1	CASNFFSGTNTEAFF
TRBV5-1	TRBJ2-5	CASRPVGLAGGPETQYF
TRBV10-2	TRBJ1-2	CATQQGASEMDGYTF
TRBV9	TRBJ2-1	CASSVLGGAGNEQFF
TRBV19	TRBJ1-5	CASSTGLNQPQHF
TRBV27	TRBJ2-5	CASSGERRGTQYF
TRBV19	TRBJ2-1	CASSVTGHSYNEQFF
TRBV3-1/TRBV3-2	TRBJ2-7	CASSQATGASGSGLSYEQYF
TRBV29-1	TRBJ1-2	CSVEGTGGYGYTF